The rows below give T cell receptor beta chains drawn from one sample of a study of radiotherapy plus CTLA-4 blockade in lung cancer. TCRdb's copy holds only in-frame clones and misses some; the assay was immunoSEQ multiplex PCR. Seen here are around 72,000 clones, around 80% observed once, and the top ten hold 7% to 8%. This material consisted of peripheral blood, taken from a patient treated with radiotherapy plus ipilimumab. The receptors stem from a human donor with non-small cell lung cancer who had a complete response to radiotherapy plus ipilimumab. The CDR3 runs from the conserved cysteine through the conserved F or W. The D gene is left open where the match is weak. Size values are once, few and many counts, or a class for expanded clones, and some rows have none.

NA TRBJ1-2 NA TRBV19 12 CASRRENYGYTF TGTGCCAGCCGCAGGGAAAACTATGGCTACACCTTC
TRBD1 TRBJ2-3 NA TRBV4-3 18 CASSQEASGQGRTDTQYF TGCGCCAGCAGCCAAGAAGCGAGCGGACAGGGACGCACAGATACGCAGTATTTT
TRBD1 TRBJ1-4 once TRBV6-5 15 CASRLRGTGFEKLFF TGTGCCAGCAGATTACGAGGGACAGGGTTTGAAAAACTGTTTTTT
NA TRBJ1-5 NA TRBV19 16 CASSIPGLYSNQPQHF TGTGCCAGTAGTATCCCCGGGCTCTATAGCAATCAGCCCCAGCATTTT
TRBD1 TRBJ1-2 NA TRBV28 16 CASRDLTGTVLTGYTF TGTGCCAGCAGAGACCTAACCGGGACAGTTCTAACTGGCTACACCTTC
TRBD1 TRBJ1-4 NA TRBV4-1 16 CASSQGPGTGAEKLFF TGCGCCAGCAGCCAAGGCCCCGGGACAGGGGCCGAAAAACTGTTTTTT
NA TRBJ1-1 NA TRBV9 14 CASSVVPGKSEAFF TGTGCCAGCAGCGTAGTCCCAGGGAAGAGTGAAGCTTTCTTT
TRBD1 TRBJ1-6 NA TRBV27 16 CASSLRTGTLNSPLHF TGTGCCAGCAGTCTACGGACAGGGACACTAAATTCACCCCTCCACTTT
NA TRBJ2-7 NA TRBV7-6 14 CASSSQEGSYEQYF TGTGCCAGCAGCTCCCAGGAGGGTTCCTACGAGCAGTACTTC
NA TRBJ2-7 few TRBV7-9 14 CASSLGGQFAEQYF TGTGCCAGCAGCTTGGGCGGACAGTTTGCCGAGCAGTACTTC
NA TRBJ1-5 few TRBV10-3 12 CAISESDQPQHF TGTGCCATCAGTGAGTCGGATCAGCCCCAGCATTTT
TRBD1 TRBJ1-2 NA TRBV15 16 CATSVDRGIFFDGYTF TGTGCCACCAGTGTAGACAGGGGAATATTTTTCGATGGCTACACCTTC
NA TRBJ2-3 once TRBV5-1 15 CASTFGGYGTDTQYF TGCGCCAGCACCTTTGGGGGGTACGGCACAGATACGCAGTATTTT
NA TRBJ2-1 NA TRBV10-1 14 CASSESGGLNEQFF TGCGCCAGCAGTGAGTCTGGCGGCCTGAATGAGCAGTTCTTC
TRBD1 TRBJ2-7 NA TRBV7-9 14 CASSAWTGKNEQYF TGTGCCAGCAGCGCCTGGACAGGGAAGAACGAGCAGTACTTC
NA TRBJ1-6 NA TRBV27 15 CASSLSRRWNSPLHF TGTGCCAGCAGTTTATCGAGGAGGTGGAATTCACCCCTCCACTTT
NA TRBJ2-1 NA TRBV2 11 CASSDRGEQFF TGTGCCAGCAGTGACCGGGGTGAGCAGTTCTTC
NA TRBJ1-1 many TRBV7-9 12 CASVGRDTEAFF TGTGCCAGCGTGGGGAGGGACACTGAAGCTTTCTTT
NA TRBJ2-2 NA TRBV10-2 14 CASSERTNTGELFF TGCGCCAGCAGTGAGAGGACGAACACCGGGGAGCTGTTTTTT
TRBD1 TRBJ1-6 NA TRBV4-1 17 CASSRDPTGGGNSPLHF TGCGCCAGCAGCCGAGATCCGACAGGGGGTGGTAATTCACCCCTCCACTTT